The 6 T cell receptor beta chains reported below all come from one sample, sequenced in a study of cytomegalovirus exposure and HLA in healthy donors. PCR amplification relied on 60 Vbeta primers (plus 13 Jbeta primers). Method: immunoSEQ multiplex PCR; TCRdb's copy keeps in-frame clones and lacks some. Seen here are 140,000 to 150,000 clones, approximately 80% observed once, and the top ten hold more than 3.5%. Specimen: PBMCs. The source is a woman in her 40s in good health and CMV-seropositive.

V is TRBV6-6 and J is TRBJ2-2, with D tentatively TRBD1 (6 bases). The germline V and J ends were trimmed by 5 bases and 1 base, with 8 bases remaining between them. In germline, CDR1 is MNHNY, CDR2 SVGAGI (reference sequence). This CDR3 is 14 amino acids long. Written as DNA, the CDR3 is TGTGCCAGCAGTCCGGGACAGAACACCGGGGAGCTGTTTTTT. Encoded protein: CASSPGQNTGELFF.

This rearrangement joins TRBV7-6 to TRBJ2-7; 7 positions agree with TRBD2. The trim removed 7 bases at V and 3 bases at J, leaving 12 bases unmatched. CDR1 and CDR2 (germline): SGHVS, FNYEAQ. The CDR3 is made up of 15 amino acids. The CDR3: CASKAVASGRYEQYF. The CDR3 DNA is TGTGCCAGCAAAGCGGTGGCTAGCGGTCGCTACGAGCAGTACTTC.

There are a few counts of this clone. J is TRBJ1-6 and V is TRBV21-1. TRBV21-1 is an annotated pseudogene. The CDR3 runs 17 residues. The CDR3, as DNA: TGTGCCAGCAGCAAAGATGGGTCGGGGGGCTATAATTCACCCCTCCACTTT. Translating gives CASSKDGSGGYNSPLHF.

The gene calls are TRBV29-1 and TRBJ2-5; TRBD1 aligns across 7 bases. CDR3 length equals 14 residues. Trimming took 4 bases from V and 7 from J; bases not matched to a gene: 12. Germline-derived CDR1 and CDR2 are SQVTM and ANQGSEA. Here the CDR3 DNA reads TGCAGCGTTGGGGCCCAGGGGGTCAGGGGGACCCAGTACTTC. Protein sequence: CSVGAQGVRGTQYF.

The chain combines TRBV2 with TRBJ1-2, with D possibly being TRBD1 (6 bases). Per the germline V gene, CDR1 is SNHLY and CDR2 is FYNNEI. The germline V and J ends were trimmed by 3 bases and 8 bases, with 16 bases remaining between them. This CDR3 region has 14 residues. CDR3 protein: CASSDGQTLGGYTF. CDR3 in DNA: TGTGCCAGCAGTGACGGACAGACCCTCGGCGGCTACACCTTC.

V and J are TRBV2 and TRBJ2-2; 10 positions match TRBD2. Trimming took 4 bases from V and 10 from J; bases not matched to a gene: 3. CDR1 and CDR2 from the germline V gene are SNHLY and FYNNEI. The CDR3 covers 13 residues. CDR3 DNA: TGTGCCAGCAGTGTTAGCGGGAGGTTGGAGCTGTTTTTT. It yields the protein CASSVSGRLELFF.